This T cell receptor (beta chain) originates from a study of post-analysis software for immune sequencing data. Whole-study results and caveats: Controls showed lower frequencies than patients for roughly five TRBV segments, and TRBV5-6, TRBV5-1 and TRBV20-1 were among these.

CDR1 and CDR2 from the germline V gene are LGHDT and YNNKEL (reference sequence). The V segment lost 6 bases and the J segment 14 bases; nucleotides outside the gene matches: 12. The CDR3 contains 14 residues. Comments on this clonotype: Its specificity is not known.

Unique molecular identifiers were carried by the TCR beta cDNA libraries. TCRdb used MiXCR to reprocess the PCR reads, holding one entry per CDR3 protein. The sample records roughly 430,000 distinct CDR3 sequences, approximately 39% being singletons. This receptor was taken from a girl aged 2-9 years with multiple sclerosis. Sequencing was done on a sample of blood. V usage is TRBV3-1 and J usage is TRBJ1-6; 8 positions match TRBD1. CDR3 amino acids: CASSTGTGGLALHF. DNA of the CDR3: TGTGCCAGCAGTACCGGGACAGGTGGGTTGGCCCTCCACTTT.